This T cell receptor (beta chain) came from a study of OX40 agonist ivuxolimab in advanced cancers. For the study in its entirety: The costimulatory receptor OX40 (CD134) was targeted by ivuxolimab, a fully human IgG2 agonistic monoclonal antibody. The purpose of peripheral TCRbeta sequencing was to test whether ivuxolimab changed TCR sequence diversity and led to clonal T-cell expansion. Partial responses occurred in three dose-escalation patients: two with cutaneous melanoma and one with hepatocellular carcinoma. Intravenous ivuxolimab was administered to patients every 2 weeks at six dose levels: 0.01, 0.1, 0.3, 1.5, 3 and 10 mg/kg. Among the roughly 52 dose-escalation patients, some 20 had hepatocellular carcinoma, roughly 15 melanoma, 9 renal cell carcinoma and 9 head and neck cancer. The paper describes the monotherapy dose-escalation part (N ≈ 51 patients) of the phase I trial of ivuxolimab. In the dose-escalation cohort, roughly 80% of patients were male, and the mean age was approximately 60 years, with a range of roughly 20 to 80. Prior anti-PD-1, anti-PD-L1 or anti-CTLA-4 therapy was permitted, and 40% of dose-escalation patients had received checkpoint inhibitors. Paper-wide results and their limitations: At doses from 0.1 to 3.0 mg/kg, clonal expansion was seen in both CD4+ and CD8+ blood T cells between baseline and week 6. In the 0.1-3.0 mg/kg groups, partial responders were among the patients with the lowest normalized peripheral clonal expansion, particularly in CD8+ T cells. Low levels of normalized T-cell clonal expansion were also seen in some nonresponding patients. The antigen specificity of the peripheral T cells that underwent clonal expansion was not determined. After ivuxolimab, expanded clones were on average more numerous among CD8+ T cells than among CD4+ T cells.

Genomic DNA was isolated from the sorted cells so that the TCRbeta CDR3 region could be sequenced. The immunoSEQ Assay was used for sequencing of TCRbeta CDR3 regions. TCRdb re-hosts the immuneACCESS table, in-frame sequences only. Its copies lack some clones; in the studies checked, an unresolved V gene accounts for under half of them, and the cause for the rest is not known. A total of tens of thousands of clones appear in this sample, around 90% of them only once. Around 9.3% of the sample is taken by the ten largest. In the case of this clone: Its antigen remains undetermined. Base quality data are lacking; no much larger clone is found one base away.

The trial excluded patients who had a history of autoimmune disease or who were on systemic immunosuppression. Peripheral blood for TCR sequencing was collected from all dose cohorts at baseline, on cycle 4 day 1, and on cycle 7 day 1. Samples came from an open-label, multicenter, first-in-human phase I dose-escalation trial of ivuxolimab. The trial enrolled adults with locally advanced or metastatic head and neck squamous cell, hepatocellular, melanoma or renal cell carcinoma. Before TCR sequencing, CD4+ T cells and CD8+ T cells from peripheral blood were sorted into separate populations. V and J are truncated by 0 bases and 4 bases respectively, leaving an intervening sequence of 12 bases. Including cysteine and phenylalanine, the CDR3 has 16 amino acids. Only CDR3 DNA is held: 48 bases, read in frame from base 1. The germline V gene sets CDR1 to MNHNS and CDR2 to SASEGT.

The sample consisted of CD4+ or CD8+ T cells sorted from blood, taken in a trial of the OX40 agonist ivuxolimab. The TCR originated in an adult with an advanced solid tumor such as melanoma, head and neck, liver or kidney cancer. The rearranged segments are TRBV6-1 and TRBJ2-2, with the identity of the D gene unclear. Here is the DNA: TGTGCCAGCAGTGAAGCTTGGGTCCCAATCACCGGGGAGCTGTTTTTT. The translation is CASSEAWVPITGELFF.